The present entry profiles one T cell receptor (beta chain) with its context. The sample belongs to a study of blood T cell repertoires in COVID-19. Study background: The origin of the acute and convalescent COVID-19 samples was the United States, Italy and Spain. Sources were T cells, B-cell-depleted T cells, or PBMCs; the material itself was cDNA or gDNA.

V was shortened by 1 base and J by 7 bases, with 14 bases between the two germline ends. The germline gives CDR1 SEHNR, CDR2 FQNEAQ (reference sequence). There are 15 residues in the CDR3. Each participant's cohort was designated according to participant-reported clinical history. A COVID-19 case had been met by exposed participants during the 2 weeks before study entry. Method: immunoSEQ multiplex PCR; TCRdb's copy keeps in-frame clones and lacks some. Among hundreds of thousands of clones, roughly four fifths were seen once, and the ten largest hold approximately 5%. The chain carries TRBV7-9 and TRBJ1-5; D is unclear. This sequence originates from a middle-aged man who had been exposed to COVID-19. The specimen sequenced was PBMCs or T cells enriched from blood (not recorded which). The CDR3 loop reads CASSLDGEAVQPQHF. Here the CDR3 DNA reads TGTGCCAGCAGCTTAGATGGGGAGGCCGTCCAGCCCCAGCATTTT.